The 29 T cell receptor beta chains below were found in one sample sequenced in a study of blood T cells in healthy people across ages. A J-beta primer mix and a sample-barcoded 5' primer were used in a second PCR of roughly 7 to 12 cycles. TCRdb recomputed calls from the 5' RACE reads with MiXCR, one row per CDR3 protein. The sample has 1.5 million to 2 million distinct CDR3 sequences, 25% to 30% seen once. Specimen: blood. The source of these receptors is a woman aged 25 to 39 in good health.

Only a few counts were recorded for this clonotype. At one of its ends the junction is not consistent with the germline gene, which may arise from a read error. The V call is TRBV20-1, the J call TRBJ1-4; D gene unclear. CDR1 and CDR2 (germline): DFQATT, SNEGSKA (reference sequence). The CDR3 length is 15 residues. CDR3 sequence: CSARGFGRTSEKLFF. In nucleotides, the CDR3 is TGCAGTGCTAGAGGCTTCGGGAGGACTAGTGAAAAACTGTTTTTT.

The rearrangement joins TRBV12-3 or TRBV12-4 to TRBJ2-1; a weak D match, TRBD2 (8 bases). The CDR3 loop spans 16 amino acids. V lost 1 base, J lost 7 bases, and 17 bases lay in between. The CDR3 bases are TGTGCCAGCAGTTTAGGGCCCGCGGGGGGACAGAATGAGCAGTTCTTC. It codes for CASSLGPAGGQNEQFF.

This clonotype has ten or more counts. The chain carries TRBV9 and TRBJ2-7; D is undetermined. Germline CDR1 reads SGDLS; CDR2 reads YYNGEE. The CDR3 runs to 15 residues. Trimming pared 0 bases from V and 4 bases from J, leaving 14 bases between. CDR3 coding DNA: TGTGCCAGCAGCGTAGACCCCCAGTGGGTATACGAGCAGTACTTC. Translation gives CASSVDPQWVYEQYF. The whole variable domain, remainder taken from reference TRBV9 and TRBJ2-7, is DSGVTQTPKHLITATGQRVTLRCSPRSGDLSVYWYQQSLDQGLQFLIQYYNGEERAKGNILERFSAQQFPDLHSELNLSSLELGDSALYFCASSVDPQWVYEQYFGPGTRLTVT.

This clonotype was recorded a few times. V is TRBV28 and J is TRBJ1-4; 7 nucleotides line up with TRBD1. Germline loops: CDR1 MDHEN, CDR2 SYDVKM. With 7 bases clipped from V and 4 bases from J, the junction kept 3 bases outside the gene matches. The CDR3 is 13 residues long. CDR3 DNA: TGTGCCAGCACACAGGGGTATAATGAAAAACTGTTTTTT. Translation: CASTQGYNEKLFF.

This clonotype was detected a few times. The rearrangement links TRBV5-1 to TRBJ2-4; 13 bases are a match to TRBD2. The CDR3 sequence is 18 residues long. V trimming: 3 bases; J trimming: 3 bases; junction bases outside the gene matches: 9. Germline V lookup: CDR1 SGHRS, CDR2 YFSETQ. The CDR3 DNA reads as TGCGCCAGCAGCTCCACTAGCGGGGGGGCCGGGGGCAAAAACATTCAGTACTTC. Translating gives CASSSTSGGAGGKNIQYF. The full variable domain, rest sourced from reference TRBV5-1 and TRBJ2-4, is KAGVTQTPRYLIKTRGQQVTLSCSPISGHRSVSWYQQTPGQGLQFLFEYFSETQRNKGNFPGRFSGRQFSNSRSEMNVSTLELGDSALYLCASSSTSGGAGGKNIQYFGAGTRLSVL.

CDR3: CASSTPPGGNEQFF. For the CDR3, the DNA is TGTGCCAGCAGCACACCGCCGGGGGGCAATGAGCAGTTCTTC. The chain links TRBV7-2 to TRBJ2-1, with TRBD2 matching 7 bases. After removal of 5 bases from V and 6 bases from J, the junction contained 7 bases not matched to a gene. The CDR3 covers 14 residues. Germline V lookup: CDR1 SGHTA, CDR2 FQGNSA.

V usage is TRBV5-8 and J usage is TRBJ2-1; possibly TRBD1 for D (6 bases). This CDR3 has 15 amino acids. Germline-derived CDR1 and CDR2 are SGHTS and YDEGEE. Trimming pared 10 bases from V and 1 base from J, leaving 18 bases between. CDR3 protein: CAWSVQGGSYNEQFF. CDR3 nucleotides: TGTGCCTGGAGTGTACAGGGTGGTTCCTACAATGAGCAGTTCTTC.

Of note for this clonotype: Germline is not matched at one junction end, which may reflect a read error. The gene calls are TRBV5-5 and TRBJ2-4; D ambiguous. The CDR3 has 14 residues. Germline-derived CDR1 and CDR2 are SGHKS and YYEKEE (reference sequence). This CDR3 is CTSSLGMGSNEQYF. In nucleotides, the CDR3 is TGTACCAGCAGCTTGGGGATGGGAAGCAATGAGCAGTACTTC.

Of note for this clonotype: Since a much larger clone is just one base distant, this may be a read error. This rearrangement joins TRBV29-1 to TRBJ2-7; D is undetermined. Germline V gives CDR1 SQVTM, CDR2 ANQGSEA. The CDR3 has 8 amino acids. V lost 7 bases and J lost 5, with 3 bases in between. The CDR3 loop is CSGDEQYF. The CDR3 nucleotides are TGCAGCGGTGACGAGCAGTACTTC.

The V gene is TRBV6-5, the J gene TRBJ1-1, with D possibly being TRBD1 (5 bases). V was trimmed by 2 bases and J by 4 bases, leaving 20 bases between them. CDR3 length equals 17 residues. In germline, CDR1 is MNHEY, CDR2 SVGAGI. The DNA for the CDR3 is TGTGCCAGCAGTTACCGGGGTGTGGGGCGCGAGAGCACTGAAGCTTTCTTT. Translating gives CASSYRGVGRESTEAFF.

Comments on this clonotype: Sequence at one end of the junction differs from germline and may be a read error. This chain connects TRBV19 to TRBJ2-2; 7 positions match TRBD1. There are 14 residues in the CDR3. The germline CDR1 and CDR2 sequences are LNHDA and SQIVND (reference sequence). CDR3 residues: CVSSRQGTTGELFF. The CDR3 bases are TGTGTCAGTAGTCGACAGGGTACCACCGGGGAGCTGTTTTTT.

This clonotype was seen only a few times. J is TRBJ2-1 and V is TRBV12-3 or TRBV12-4; tentative D call: TRBD2 (6 bases). Trimming took 5 bases from V and 4 from J, leaving 15 bases between them. The CDR3 has 15 residues. CDR3 loop: CASSLWSGPYNEQFF. CDR3 in DNA: TGTGCCAGCAGTCTCTGGAGCGGGCCTTACAATGAGCAGTTCTTC.

V gene TRBV15 combines with J gene TRBJ2-7; perhaps TRBD1 as D (6 bases). The CDR3 has 15 residues. Germline CDR1 is LNHNV and CDR2 is YYDKDF (reference sequence). Trimming took off 5 bases at V and 2 bases at J, with 16 bases between the two ends. Here the CDR3 DNA reads TGTGCCACCAGCCGATCAGGGGCCGGGCCCTACGAGCAGTACTTC. As protein: CATSRSGAGPYEQYF.

The chain carries TRBV3-1 and TRBJ1-4; TRBD1 might be the D (6 bases). Between the trimmed V and J ends, which lost 4 bases and 0 bases, there was a span of 12 bases. The CDR3 extends over 16 amino acids. Germline V gene lookup returns CDR1 LGHDT and CDR2 YNNKEL (reference sequence). The DNA for the CDR3 is TGTGCCAGCAGCCCGGGCGGGACACCAACTAATGAAAAACTGTTTTTT. Translated, it gives CASSPGGTPTNEKLFF.

The chain is built from TRBV12-3 or TRBV12-4 and TRBJ1-5; perhaps TRBD1 as D (6 bases). The CDR3 extends over 16 amino acids. Trimming stripped 2 bases from V and 4 bases from J, with 15 bases between. CDR3 nucleotide sequence: TGTGCCAGCAGTTTAAGGGGCGGGGGGGCAAATCAGCCCCAGCATTTT. This gives the protein CASSLRGGGANQPQHF.

The CDR3 region has the DNA TGTGCCAGCAGGAAATCCGGGACTAGCGGGACGTATGAGCAGTTCTTC. This translates into CASRKSGTSGTYEQFF. The chain joins TRBV7-2 to TRBJ2-1; 13 nucleotides align to TRBD2. The germline V gene encodes CDR1 SGHTA and CDR2 FQGNSA. V lost 6 bases to trimming and J lost 8 bases; unmatched junction nucleotides: 10. The CDR3 has 16 residues.

This clonotype was observed many times. This sequence joins TRBV4-1 and TRBJ2-7; 11 nucleotides line up with TRBD2. There are 15 residues in the CDR3. V gave up 3 bases and J gave up 2 bases; unmatched junction bases: 3. CDR1 MGHRA and CDR2 YSYEKL come from the germline V gene. The CDR3 DNA follows: TGCGCCAGCAGCCATCCGACTAGCGGGGCCTACGAGCAGTACTTC. The encoded protein is CASSHPTSGAYEQYF.

In this sample, this clonotype turned up a few times. The chain has TRBV5-1 and TRBJ1-2; D uncertain. Germline V CDR1 and CDR2: SGHRS, YFSETQ. This CDR3 region has 16 residues. V shed 2 bases and J shed 1 base, with 15 bases lying between them. This CDR3 is CASSLISERNNYGYTF. In nucleotides, the CDR3 is TGCGCCAGCAGCTTAATAAGTGAACGGAATAACTATGGCTACACCTTC.

Notes on this clonotype: With a much larger clone just one base away, this may be a read error. The rearrangement uses TRBV20-1 and TRBJ2-4; TRBD2 might be the D (5 bases). The J call may be mistaken, given a closer DNA end match to TRBJ2-5. Germline-derived CDR1 and CDR2 are DFQATT and SNEGSKA (reference sequence). The CDR3 sequence is 11 residues long. CDR3 nucleotides: TGCAGTACTAGAGATATGGAGACCCAGTACTTC. It is translated as CSTRDMETQYF.

This clonotype was observed a few times. The V gene is TRBV5-5, the J gene TRBJ1-1; 7 nucleotides match TRBD1. The CDR3 runs to 15 residues. Germline lookup yields CDR1 SGHKS and CDR2 YYEKEE (reference sequence). The V segment lost 3 bases and the J segment 10 bases; nucleotides outside the gene matches: 15. CDR3 DNA: TGTGCCAGCAGCTCCGGGACAGTCAGGGCCAATCGAGCTTTCTTT. Its translation: CASSSGTVRANRAFF.

This clonotype appeared many times. The V gene is TRBV7-2, the J gene TRBJ2-7; weak D call: TRBD2 (6 bases). V was shortened by 5 bases and J by 7 bases, with 21 bases between the two germline ends. Germline V gene sequence: CDR1 SGHTA, CDR2 FQGNSA. This CDR3 comprises 15 residues. CDR3 in amino acids: CASSTLPTSRSEQYF. CDR3 DNA: TGTGCCAGCAGCACCCTGCCCACTAGCCGATCGGAGCAGTACTTC.

The CDR3 DNA reads as TGCAGCGTTCTGGACAGGGGAAATGGGCGGAGAAACATTCAGTACTTC. Translating it yields CSVLDRGNGRRNIQYF. The V call is TRBV29-1, the J call TRBJ2-4; 9 bases line up with TRBD1. This CDR3 comprises 16 residues. V shed 5 bases and J 6 bases; nucleotides not matched to a gene: 14. CDR1 and CDR2 (germline): SQVTM, ANQGSEA.

At least ten counts were recorded for this clonotype. The gene calls are TRBV12-3 or TRBV12-4 and TRBJ2-5; D is perhaps TRBD2 (5 bases). V shed 9 bases and J shed 0 bases, with 14 bases lying between them. This CDR3 contains 14 residues. CDR3 DNA sequence: TGTGCCAGTACGGACTGGATGAACCAAGAGACCCAGTACTTC. As protein: CASTDWMNQETQYF.

This clonotype was found a few times. V gene TRBV9 combines with J gene TRBJ2-5, with 10 bases matching TRBD2. The DNA end lines up better with TRBJ2-7; the J call may be wrong. The CDR3 totals 16 residues. Per the germline V gene, CDR1 is SGDLS and CDR2 is YYNGEE. The chain's CDR3 is CASSGTSGPFRGEQYF. CDR3 DNA sequence: TGTGCCAGCAGCGGGACTAGCGGCCCGTTCCGGGGCGAGCAGTACTTC.

This chain links TRBV5-6 with TRBJ1-2; D uncertain. Germline assignment: CDR1 SGHDT and CDR2 YYEEEE. With 1 base removed from V and 8 bases from J, the gap between germline ends came to 15 bases. CDR3 size: 14 residues. As DNA, the CDR3 is TGTGCCAGCAGCTTGACTCTGGCGCCCAAGGGCTACACCTTC. It specifies CASSLTLAPKGYTF.

As to this clonotype: Germline and junction disagree at one end, which may indicate a read error. V usage is TRBV4-2 and J usage is TRBJ1-1; TRBD1 agrees at 7 bases. Germline CDR1 LGHNA, CDR2 YNFKEQ. The CDR3 is made up of 11 amino acids. The CDR3 nucleotides are TGTGCCAGCAGCACAAACAGGGGCGAAAGATTC. Amino acids: CASSTNRGERF.

This clonotype was picked up many times. The V and J genes are TRBV6-1 and TRBJ2-7; 10 positions agree with TRBD1. This CDR3 spans 16 amino acids. CDR1 MNHNS and CDR2 SASEGT come from the germline V gene. The junction had 11 bases not matched to a gene; V was cut back by 6 bases and J by 3 bases. The CDR3 nucleotides read TGTGCCAGCAGGACCCTCGGGACAGGGGTACTCTACGAGCAGTACTTC. This codes for CASRTLGTGVLYEQYF.

In the case of this clonotype: With a much larger clone just one base away, this may be a read error. J is TRBJ2-7 and V is TRBV5-1, with D possibly matching TRBD1 (6 bases). Germline V CDR1 and CDR2: SGHRS, YFSETQ. V was shortened by 1 base and J by 1 base, with 9 bases between the two germline ends. The CDR3 totals 14 residues. The CDR3 DNA reads TGCGCCAGCAGCTTGTCAGGGGAATCCTACGAGCAGTACTTC. Translation: CASSLSGESYEQYF.

This chain links TRBV10-3 with TRBJ2-7; 8 bases map to TRBD1. CDR1 is ENHRY, CDR2 SYGVKD, per germline. The ends lost 0 bases at V and 7 bases at J; junction bases unmatched: 8. The CDR3 has 15 amino acids. The CDR3 region is CAISESGQVYNEQYF. In nucleotides, the CDR3 is TGTGCCATCAGTGAGTCGGGACAGGTCTACAATGAGCAGTACTTC.